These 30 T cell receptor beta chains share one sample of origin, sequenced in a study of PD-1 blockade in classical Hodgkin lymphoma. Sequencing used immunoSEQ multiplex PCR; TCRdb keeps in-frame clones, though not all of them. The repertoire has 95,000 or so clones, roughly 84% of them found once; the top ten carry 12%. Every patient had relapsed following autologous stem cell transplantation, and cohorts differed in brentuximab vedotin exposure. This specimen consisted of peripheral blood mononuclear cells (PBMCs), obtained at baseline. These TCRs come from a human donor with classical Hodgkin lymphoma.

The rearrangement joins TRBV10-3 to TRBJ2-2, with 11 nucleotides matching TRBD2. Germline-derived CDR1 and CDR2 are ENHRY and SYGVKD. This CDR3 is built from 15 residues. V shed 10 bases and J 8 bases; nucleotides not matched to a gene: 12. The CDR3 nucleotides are TGTGCCACCCGAACTAGCGGGAGTAGCGCGGGGGAGCTGTTTTTT. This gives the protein CATRTSGSSAGELFF.

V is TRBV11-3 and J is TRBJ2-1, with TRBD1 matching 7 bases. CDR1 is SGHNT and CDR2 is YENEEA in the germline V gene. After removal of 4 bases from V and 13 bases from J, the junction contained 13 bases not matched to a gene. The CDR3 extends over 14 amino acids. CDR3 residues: CASSSGVEGATQFF. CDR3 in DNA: TGTGCCAGCAGCTCAGGGGTAGAGGGGGCGACACAGTTCTTC.

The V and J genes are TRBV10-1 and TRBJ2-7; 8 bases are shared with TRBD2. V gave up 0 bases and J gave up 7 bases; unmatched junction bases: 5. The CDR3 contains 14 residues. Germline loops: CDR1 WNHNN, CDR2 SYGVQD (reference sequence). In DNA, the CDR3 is TGCGCCAGCAGTGAGTCGACTAGCGCCGCAGAGCAGTACTTC. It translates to CASSESTSAAEQYF.

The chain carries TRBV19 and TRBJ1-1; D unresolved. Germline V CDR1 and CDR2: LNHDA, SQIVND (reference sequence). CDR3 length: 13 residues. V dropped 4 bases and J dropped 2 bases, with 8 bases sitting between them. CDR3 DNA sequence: TGTGCCAGTAGTAATCGGCCTAACACTGAAGCTTTCTTT. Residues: CASSNRPNTEAFF.

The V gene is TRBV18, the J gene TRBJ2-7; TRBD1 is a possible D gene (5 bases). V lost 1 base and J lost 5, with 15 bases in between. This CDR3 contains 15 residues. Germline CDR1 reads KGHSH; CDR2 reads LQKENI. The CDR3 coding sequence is TGTGCCAGCTCACCACAGGGGTCGTGGGATGACGAGCAGTACTTC. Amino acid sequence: CASSPQGSWDDEQYF.

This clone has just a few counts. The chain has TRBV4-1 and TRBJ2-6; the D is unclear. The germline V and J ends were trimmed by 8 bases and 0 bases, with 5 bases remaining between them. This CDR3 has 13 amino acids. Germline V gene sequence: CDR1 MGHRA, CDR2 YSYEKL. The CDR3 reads CASGFSGANVLTF. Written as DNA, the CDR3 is TGCGCCAGCGGTTTCTCTGGGGCCAACGTCCTGACTTTC.

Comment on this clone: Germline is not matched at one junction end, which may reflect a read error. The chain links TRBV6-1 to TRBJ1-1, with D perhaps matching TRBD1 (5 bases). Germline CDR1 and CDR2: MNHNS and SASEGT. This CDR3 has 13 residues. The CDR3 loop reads CTSGPGRDTEAFF. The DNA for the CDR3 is TGTACCAGCGGGCCCGGCAGGGACACTGAAGCTTTCTTT.

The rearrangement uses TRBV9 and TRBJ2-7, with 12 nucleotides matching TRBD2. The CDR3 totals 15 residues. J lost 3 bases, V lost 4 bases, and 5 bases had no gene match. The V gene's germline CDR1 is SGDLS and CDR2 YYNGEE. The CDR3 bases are TGTGCCAGCAGCCCGGGACTAGCGGGCCTCTACGAGCAGTACTTC. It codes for CASSPGLAGLYEQYF.

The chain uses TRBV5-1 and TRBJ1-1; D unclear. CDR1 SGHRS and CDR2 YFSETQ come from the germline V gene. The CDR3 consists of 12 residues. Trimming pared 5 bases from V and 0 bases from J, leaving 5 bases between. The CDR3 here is CASRDLNTEAFF. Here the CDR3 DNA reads TGCGCCAGCAGAGACCTGAACACTGAAGCTTTCTTT. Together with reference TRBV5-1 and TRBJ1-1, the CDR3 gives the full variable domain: KAGVTQTPRYLIKTRGQQVTLSCSPISGHRSVSWYQQTPGQGLQFLFEYFSETQRNKGNFPGRFSGRQFSNSRSEMNVSTLELGDSALYLCASRDLNTEAFFGQGTRLTVV.

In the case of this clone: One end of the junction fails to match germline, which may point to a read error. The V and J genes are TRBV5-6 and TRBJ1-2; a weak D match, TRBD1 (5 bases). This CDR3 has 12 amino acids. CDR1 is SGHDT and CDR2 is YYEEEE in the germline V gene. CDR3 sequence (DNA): TGTGCCAGCAGCTTGAATCGGGGGGTATCCTCCTTC. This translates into CASSLNRGVSSF. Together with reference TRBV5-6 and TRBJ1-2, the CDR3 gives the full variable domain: DAGVTQSPTHLIKTRGQQVTLRCSPKSGHDTVSWYQQALGQGPQFIFQYYEEEERQRGNFPDRFSGHQFPNYSSELNVNALLLGDSALYLCASSLNRGVSSFGSGTRLTVV.

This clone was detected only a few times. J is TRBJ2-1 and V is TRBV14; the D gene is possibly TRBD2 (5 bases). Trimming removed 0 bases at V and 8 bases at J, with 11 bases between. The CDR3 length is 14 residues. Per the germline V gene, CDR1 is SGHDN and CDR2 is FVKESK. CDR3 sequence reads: CASSQDASPHEQFF. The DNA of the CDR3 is TGTGCCAGCAGCCAAGATGCTAGCCCCCATGAGCAGTTCTTC.

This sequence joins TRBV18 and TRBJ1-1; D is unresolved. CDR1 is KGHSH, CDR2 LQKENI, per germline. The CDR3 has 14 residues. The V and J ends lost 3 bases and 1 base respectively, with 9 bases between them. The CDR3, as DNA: TGTGCCAGCTCACCGGCCCCGGGGAACACTGAAGCTTTCTTT. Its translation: CASSPAPGNTEAFF.

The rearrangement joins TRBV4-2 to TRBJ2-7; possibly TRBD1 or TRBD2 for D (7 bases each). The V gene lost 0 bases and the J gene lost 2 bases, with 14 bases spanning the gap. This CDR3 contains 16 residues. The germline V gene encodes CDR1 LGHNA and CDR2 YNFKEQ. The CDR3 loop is CASSQDRGGGTYEQYF. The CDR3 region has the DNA TGTGCCAGCAGCCAAGATCGGGGAGGGGGCACCTACGAGCAGTACTTC.

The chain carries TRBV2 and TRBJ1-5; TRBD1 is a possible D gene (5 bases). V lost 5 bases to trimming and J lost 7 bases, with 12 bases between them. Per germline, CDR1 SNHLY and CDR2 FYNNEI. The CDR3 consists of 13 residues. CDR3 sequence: CASSPGALQPQHF. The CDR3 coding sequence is TGTGCCAGCAGTCCCGGGGCCCTCCAGCCCCAGCATTTT.

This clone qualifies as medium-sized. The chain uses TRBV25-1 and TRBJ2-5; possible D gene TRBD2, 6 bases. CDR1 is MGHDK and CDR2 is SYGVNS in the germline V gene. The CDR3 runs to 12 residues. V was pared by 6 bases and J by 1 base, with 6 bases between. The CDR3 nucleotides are TGTGCCAGCAGCGGGGGCCAAGAGACCCAGTACTTC. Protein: CASSGGQETQYF.

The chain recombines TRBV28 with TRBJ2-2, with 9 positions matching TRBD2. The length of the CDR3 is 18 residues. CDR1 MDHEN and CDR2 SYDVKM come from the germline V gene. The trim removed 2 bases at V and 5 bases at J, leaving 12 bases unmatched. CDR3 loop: CASSLAPSGTSGTGELFF. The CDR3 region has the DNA TGTGCCAGCAGTTTAGCCCCTAGCGGGACATCTGGGACCGGGGAGCTGTTTTTT.

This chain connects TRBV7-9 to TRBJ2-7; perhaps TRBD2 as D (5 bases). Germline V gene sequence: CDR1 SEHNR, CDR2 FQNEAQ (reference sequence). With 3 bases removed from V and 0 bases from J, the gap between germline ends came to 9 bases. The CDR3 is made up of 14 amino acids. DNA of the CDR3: TGTGCCAGCAGCTTTGAGGGCAGCTCCTACGAGCAGTACTTC. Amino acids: CASSFEGSSYEQYF.

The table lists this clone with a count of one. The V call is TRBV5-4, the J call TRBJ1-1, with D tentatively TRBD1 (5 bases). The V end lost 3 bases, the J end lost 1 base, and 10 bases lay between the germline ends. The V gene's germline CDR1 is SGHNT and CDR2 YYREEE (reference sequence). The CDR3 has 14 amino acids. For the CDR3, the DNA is TGTGCCAGCAGCTCATGGACAACGAACACTGAAGCTTTCTTT. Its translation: CASSSWTTNTEAFF.

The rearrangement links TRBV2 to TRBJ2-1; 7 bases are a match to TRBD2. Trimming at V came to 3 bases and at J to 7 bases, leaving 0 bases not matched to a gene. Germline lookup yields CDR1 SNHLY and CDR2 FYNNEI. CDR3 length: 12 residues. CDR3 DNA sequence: TGTGCCAGCAGTGAGGGGGGGAATGAGCAGTTCTTC. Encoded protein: CASSEGGNEQFF.

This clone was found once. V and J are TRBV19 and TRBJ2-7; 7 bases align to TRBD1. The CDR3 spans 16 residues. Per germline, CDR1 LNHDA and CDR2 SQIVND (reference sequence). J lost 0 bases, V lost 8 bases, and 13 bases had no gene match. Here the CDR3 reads CASRVADRRSSYEQYF. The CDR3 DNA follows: TGTGCCAGTCGAGTCGCGGACAGGCGAAGCTCCTACGAGCAGTACTTC.

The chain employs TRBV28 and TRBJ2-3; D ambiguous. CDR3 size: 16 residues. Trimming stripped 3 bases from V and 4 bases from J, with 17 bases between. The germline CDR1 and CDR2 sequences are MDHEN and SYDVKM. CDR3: CASSFGSTAPADTQYF. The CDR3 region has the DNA TGTGCCAGCAGTTTCGGGTCGACGGCCCCTGCAGATACGCAGTATTTT.

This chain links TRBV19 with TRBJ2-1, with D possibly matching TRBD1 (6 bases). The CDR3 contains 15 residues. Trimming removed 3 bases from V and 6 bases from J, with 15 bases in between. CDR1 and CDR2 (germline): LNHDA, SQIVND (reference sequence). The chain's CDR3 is CASSMQGSRANEQFF. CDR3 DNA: TGTGCCAGTAGTATGCAGGGGTCGCGTGCCAATGAGCAGTTCTTC. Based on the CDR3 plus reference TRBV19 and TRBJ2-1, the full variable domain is DGGITQSPKYLFRKEGQNVTLSCEQNLNHDAMYWYRQDPGQGLRLIYYSQIVNDFQKGDIAEGYSVSREKKESFPLTVTSAQKNPTAFYLCASSMQGSRANEQFFGPGTRLTVL.

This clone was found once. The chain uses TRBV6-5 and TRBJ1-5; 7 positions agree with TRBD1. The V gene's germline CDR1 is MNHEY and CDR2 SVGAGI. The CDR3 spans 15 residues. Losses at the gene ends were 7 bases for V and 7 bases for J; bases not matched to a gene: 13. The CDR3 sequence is CASTARGGENQPQHF. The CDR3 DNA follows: TGTGCCAGCACAGCAAGAGGGGGCGAGAACCAGCCCCAGCATTTT.

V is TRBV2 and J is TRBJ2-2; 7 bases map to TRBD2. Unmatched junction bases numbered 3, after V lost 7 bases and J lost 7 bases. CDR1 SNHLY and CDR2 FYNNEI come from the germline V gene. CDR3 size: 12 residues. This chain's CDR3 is CASNVAGGELFF. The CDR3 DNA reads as TGTGCCAGCAACGTAGCGGGCGGGGAGCTGTTTTTT. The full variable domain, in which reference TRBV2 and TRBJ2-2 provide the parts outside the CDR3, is EPEVTQTPSHQVTQMGQEVILRCVPISNHLYFYWYRQILGQKVEFLVSFYNNEISEKSEIFDDQFSVERPDGSNFTLKIRSTKLEDSAMYFCASNVAGGELFFGEGSRLTVL.

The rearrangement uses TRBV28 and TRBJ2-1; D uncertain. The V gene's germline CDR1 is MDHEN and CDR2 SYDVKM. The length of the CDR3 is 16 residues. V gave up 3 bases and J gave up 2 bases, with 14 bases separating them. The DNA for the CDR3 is TGTGCCAGCAGTTTCCCCTCGGTCTCCACCTACAATGAGCAGTTCTTC. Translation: CASSFPSVSTYNEQFF.

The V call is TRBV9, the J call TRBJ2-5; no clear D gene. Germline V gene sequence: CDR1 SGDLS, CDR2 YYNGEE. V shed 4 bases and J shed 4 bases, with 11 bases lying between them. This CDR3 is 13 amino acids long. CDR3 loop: CASSIRTGETQYF. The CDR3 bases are TGTGCCAGCAGCATAAGGACGGGAGAGACCCAGTACTTC. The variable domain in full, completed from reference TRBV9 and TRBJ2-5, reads DSGVTQTPKHLITATGQRVTLRCSPRSGDLSVYWYQQSLDQGLQFLIQYYNGEERAKGNILERFSAQQFPDLHSELNLSSLELGDSALYFCASSIRTGETQYFGPGTRLLVL.

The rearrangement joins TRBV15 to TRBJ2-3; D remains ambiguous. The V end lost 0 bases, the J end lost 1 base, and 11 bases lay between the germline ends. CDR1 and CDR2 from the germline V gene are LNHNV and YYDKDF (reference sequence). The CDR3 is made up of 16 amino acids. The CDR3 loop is CATSRDRATGTDTQYF. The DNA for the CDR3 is TGTGCCACCAGCAGAGACCGCGCGACTGGCACAGATACGCAGTATTTT. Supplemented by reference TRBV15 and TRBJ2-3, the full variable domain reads DAMVIQNPRYQVTQFGKPVTLSCSQTLNHNVMYWYQQKSSQAPKLLFHYYDKDFNNEADTPDNFQSRRPNTSFCFLDIRSPGLGDTAMYLCATSRDRATGTDTQYFGPGTRLTVL.

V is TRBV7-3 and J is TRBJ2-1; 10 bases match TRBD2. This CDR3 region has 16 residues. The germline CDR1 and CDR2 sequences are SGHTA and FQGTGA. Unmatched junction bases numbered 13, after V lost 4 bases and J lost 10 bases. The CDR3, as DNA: TGTGCCAGCAGCTCCCCCGGAGCGGGAGGGCCAAAAGAGCAGTTCTTC. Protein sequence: CASSSPGAGGPKEQFF.

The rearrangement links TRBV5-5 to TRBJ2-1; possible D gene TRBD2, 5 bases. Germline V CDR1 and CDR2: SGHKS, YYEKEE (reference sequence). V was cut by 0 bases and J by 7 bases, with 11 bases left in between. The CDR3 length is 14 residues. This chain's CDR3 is CASSLVGSPNEQFF. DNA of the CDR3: TGTGCCAGCAGCTTGGTGGGGAGCCCTAATGAGCAGTTCTTC. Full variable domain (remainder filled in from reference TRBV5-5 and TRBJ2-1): DAGVTQSPTHLIKTRGQQVTLRCSPISGHKSVSWYQQVLGQGPQFIFQYYEKEERGRGNFPDRFSARQFPNYSSELNVNALLLGDSALYLCASSLVGSPNEQFFGPGTRLTVL.

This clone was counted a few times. The CDR3 region is CATSRELRGRAQYF. CDR3 DNA: TGTGCCACCAGCAGAGAACTAAGAGGGCGGGCCCAGTACTTC. V is TRBV15 and J is TRBJ2-5; tentatively, D is TRBD2 (5 bases). The CDR3 totals 14 residues. Germline V gene data show CDR1 as LNHNV and CDR2 as YYDKDF (reference sequence). Deletions cut 0 bases from V and 9 bases from J, with 14 bases between. Together with reference TRBV15 and TRBJ2-5, the CDR3 gives the full variable domain: DAMVIQNPRYQVTQFGKPVTLSCSQTLNHNVMYWYQQKSSQAPKLLFHYYDKDFNNEADTPDNFQSRRPNTSFCFLDIRSPGLGDTAMYLCATSRELRGRAQYFGPGTRLLVL.